A single T cell receptor (beta chain) is shown here with its context. The sample comes from a study of blood T cell repertoires in COVID-19. Study-wide background: Specimens from acute and convalescent COVID-19 originated in the United States, Italy and Spain.

Participants, about 18 to 100 years old, spanned approximately 26 US areas. Researchers sorted participants into cohorts using their self-reported clinical history. Recovered participants had two consecutive negative NP/OP PCR tests, healthcare professional clearance, or symptom resolution. Method: immunoSEQ multiplex PCR; TCRdb's copy keeps in-frame clones and lacks some. The table has around 180,000 clones, under 85% seen once. CDR1 WSHSY and CDR2 SAAADI come from the germline V gene. V shed 5 bases, J shed 10 bases, and the junction held 10 bases outside the gene matches. The CDR3 length is 14 residues.

The chain recombines TRBV10-2 with TRBJ2-1; TRBD2 matches 8 bases. Specimen: PBMCs or T cells enriched from blood (not recorded which). This receptor was obtained from a man in his fifties or sixties who had recovered from COVID-19. CDR3 DNA sequence: TGCGCCAGCAGTACAAGCGGGGGATATGGCGAGCAGTTCTTC. Translated: CASSTSGGYGEQFF.